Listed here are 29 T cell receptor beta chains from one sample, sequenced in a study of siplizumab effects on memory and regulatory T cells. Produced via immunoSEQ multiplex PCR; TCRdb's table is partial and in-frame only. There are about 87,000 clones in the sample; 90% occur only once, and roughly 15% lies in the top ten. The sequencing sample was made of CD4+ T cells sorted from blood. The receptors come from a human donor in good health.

CDR3 in amino acids: CASTPTGGTSATQYF. The CDR3 bases are TGTGCCTCCACCCCAACTGGCGGGACCTCAGCTACGCAGTATTTT. The gene calls are TRBV30 and TRBJ2-3, with a tentative D call TRBD2 (6 bases). The CDR3 sequence is 15 residues long. CDR1 GTSNPN and CDR2 SVGIG come from the germline V gene (reference sequence). The germline V and J ends were trimmed by 7 bases and 8 bases, with 25 bases remaining between them.

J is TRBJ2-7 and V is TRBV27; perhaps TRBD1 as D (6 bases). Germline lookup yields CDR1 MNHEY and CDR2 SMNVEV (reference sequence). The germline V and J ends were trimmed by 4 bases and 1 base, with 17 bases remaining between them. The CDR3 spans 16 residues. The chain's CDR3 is CASSWGPLTLSYEQYF. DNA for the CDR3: TGTGCCAGCAGTTGGGGGCCATTGACCCTATCCTACGAGCAGTACTTC.

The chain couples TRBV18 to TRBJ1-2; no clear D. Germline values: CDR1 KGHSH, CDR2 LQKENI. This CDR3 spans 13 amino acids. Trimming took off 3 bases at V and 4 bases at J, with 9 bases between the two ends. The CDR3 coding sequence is TGTGCCAGCTCACCCTCCGGCAGCTATGGCTACACCTTC. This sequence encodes CASSPSGSYGYTF.

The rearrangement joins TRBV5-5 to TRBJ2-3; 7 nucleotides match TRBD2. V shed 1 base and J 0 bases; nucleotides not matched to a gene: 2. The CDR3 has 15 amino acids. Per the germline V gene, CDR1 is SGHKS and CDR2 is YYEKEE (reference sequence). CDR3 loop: CASSLYSGSTDTQYF. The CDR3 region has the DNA TGTGCCAGCAGCTTGTATAGCGGGAGCACAGATACGCAGTATTTT.

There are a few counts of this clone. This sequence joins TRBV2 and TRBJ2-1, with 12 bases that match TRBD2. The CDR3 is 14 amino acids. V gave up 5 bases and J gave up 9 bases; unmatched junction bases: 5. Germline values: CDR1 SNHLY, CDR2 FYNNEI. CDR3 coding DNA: TGTGCCAGCAGTAGACTAGCGGGAGCCGGTGAGCAGTTCTTC. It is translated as CASSRLAGAGEQFF.

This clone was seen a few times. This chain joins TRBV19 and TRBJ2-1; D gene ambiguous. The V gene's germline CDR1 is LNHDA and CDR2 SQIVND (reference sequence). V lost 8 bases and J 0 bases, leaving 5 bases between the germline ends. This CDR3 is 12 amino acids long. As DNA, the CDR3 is TGTGCCAGTCTCTCCTCCTACAATGAGCAGTTCTTC. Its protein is CASLSSYNEQFF.

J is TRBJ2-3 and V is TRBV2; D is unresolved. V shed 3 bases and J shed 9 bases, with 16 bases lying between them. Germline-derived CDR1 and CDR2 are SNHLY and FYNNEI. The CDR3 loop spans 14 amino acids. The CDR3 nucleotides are TGTGCCAGCAGTGATTCTTCACCGGTAGGCACGCAGTATTTT. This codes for CASSDSSPVGTQYF.

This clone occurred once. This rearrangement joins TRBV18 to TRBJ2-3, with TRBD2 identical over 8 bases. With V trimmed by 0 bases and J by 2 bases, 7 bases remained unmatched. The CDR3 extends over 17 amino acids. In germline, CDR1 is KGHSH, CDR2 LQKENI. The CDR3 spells CASSPPRTGGPTDTQYF. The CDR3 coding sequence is TGTGCCAGCTCACCACCCCGTACGGGAGGGCCCACAGATACGCAGTATTTT.

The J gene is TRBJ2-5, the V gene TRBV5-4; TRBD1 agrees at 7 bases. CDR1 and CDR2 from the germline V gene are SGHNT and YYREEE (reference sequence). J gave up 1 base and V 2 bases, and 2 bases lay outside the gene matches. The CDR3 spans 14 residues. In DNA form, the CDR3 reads TGTGCCAGCAGCTTTAACAGGGGCCAAGAGACCCAGTACTTC. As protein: CASSFNRGQETQYF.

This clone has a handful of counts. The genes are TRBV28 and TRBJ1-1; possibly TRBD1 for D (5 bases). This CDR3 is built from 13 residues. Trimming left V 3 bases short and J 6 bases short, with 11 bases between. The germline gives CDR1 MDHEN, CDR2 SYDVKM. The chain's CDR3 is CASSFIGAAEAFF. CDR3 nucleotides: TGTGCCAGCAGTTTTATCGGGGCAGCTGAAGCTTTCTTT.

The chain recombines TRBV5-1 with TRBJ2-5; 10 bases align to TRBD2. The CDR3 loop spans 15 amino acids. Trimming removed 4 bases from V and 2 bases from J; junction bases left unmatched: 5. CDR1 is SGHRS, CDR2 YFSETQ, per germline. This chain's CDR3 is CASSAGLADQETQYF. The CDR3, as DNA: TGCGCCAGCAGCGCCGGACTAGCGGATCAAGAGACCCAGTACTTC. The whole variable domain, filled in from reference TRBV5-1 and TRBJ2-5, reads KAGVTQTPRYLIKTRGQQVTLSCSPISGHRSVSWYQQTPGQGLQFLFEYFSETQRNKGNFPGRFSGRQFSNSRSEMNVSTLELGDSALYLCASSAGLADQETQYFGPGTRLLVL.

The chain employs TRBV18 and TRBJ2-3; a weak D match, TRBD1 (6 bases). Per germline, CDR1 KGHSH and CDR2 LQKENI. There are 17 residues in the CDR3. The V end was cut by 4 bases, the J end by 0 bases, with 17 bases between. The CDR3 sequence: CASSQVRDKPSTDTQYF. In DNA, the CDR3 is TGTGCCAGCTCACAAGTCCGGGACAAGCCTAGCACAGATACGCAGTATTTT.

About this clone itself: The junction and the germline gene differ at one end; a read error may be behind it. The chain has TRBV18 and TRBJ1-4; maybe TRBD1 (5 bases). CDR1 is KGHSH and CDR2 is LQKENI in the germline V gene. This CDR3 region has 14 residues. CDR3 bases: TGTGCCAGCTCACCTCAGGGAACTGATGAAAAACTGTTTTTT. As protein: CASSPQGTDEKLFF.

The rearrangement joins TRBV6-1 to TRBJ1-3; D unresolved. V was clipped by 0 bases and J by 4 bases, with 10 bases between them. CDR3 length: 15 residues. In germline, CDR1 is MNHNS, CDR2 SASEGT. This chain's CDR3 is CASSEALPVGNTIYF. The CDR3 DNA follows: TGTGCCAGCAGTGAAGCCCTACCAGTCGGAAACACCATATATTTT.

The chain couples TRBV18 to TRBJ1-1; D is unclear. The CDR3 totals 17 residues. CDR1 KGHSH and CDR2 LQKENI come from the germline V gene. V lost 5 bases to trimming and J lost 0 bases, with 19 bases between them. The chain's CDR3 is CASSGKETAGMNTEAFF. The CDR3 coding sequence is TGTGCCAGCTCAGGGAAGGAGACGGCTGGCATGAACACTGAAGCTTTCTTT.

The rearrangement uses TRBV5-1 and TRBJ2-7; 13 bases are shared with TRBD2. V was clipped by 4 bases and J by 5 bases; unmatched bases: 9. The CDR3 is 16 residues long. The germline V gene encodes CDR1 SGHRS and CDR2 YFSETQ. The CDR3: CASSRTSGGSPNEQYF. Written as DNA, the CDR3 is TGCGCCAGCAGCAGGACTAGCGGGGGATCCCCTAACGAGCAGTACTTC.

The CDR3 is CASSGQAENQPQHF. The CDR3 region has the DNA TGTGCCAGTAGTGGACAGGCCGAAAATCAGCCCCAGCATTTT. This chain joins TRBV19 and TRBJ1-5, with TRBD1 matching 7 bases. CDR3 length equals 14 residues. With 5 bases clipped from V and 4 bases from J, the junction kept 5 bases outside the gene matches. Germline V CDR1 and CDR2: LNHDA, SQIVND (reference sequence).

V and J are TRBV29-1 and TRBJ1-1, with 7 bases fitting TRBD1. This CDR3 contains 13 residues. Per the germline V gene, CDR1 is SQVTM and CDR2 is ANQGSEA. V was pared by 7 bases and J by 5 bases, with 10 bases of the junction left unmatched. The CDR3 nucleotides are TGCAGCGGGGGGACAGCCGAGGGGACTGAAGCTTTCTTT. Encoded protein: CSGGTAEGTEAFF.

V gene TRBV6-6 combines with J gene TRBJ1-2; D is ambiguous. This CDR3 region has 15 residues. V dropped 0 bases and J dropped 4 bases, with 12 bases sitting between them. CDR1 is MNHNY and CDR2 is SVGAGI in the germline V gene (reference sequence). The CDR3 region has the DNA TGTGCCAGCAGTTACTCGAGTATAGGGATCTATGGCTACACCTTC. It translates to CASSYSSIGIYGYTF.

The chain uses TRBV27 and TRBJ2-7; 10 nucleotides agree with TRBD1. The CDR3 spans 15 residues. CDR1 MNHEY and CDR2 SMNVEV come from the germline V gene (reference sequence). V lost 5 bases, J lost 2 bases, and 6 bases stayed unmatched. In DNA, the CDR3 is TGTGCCAGCAGTACCAAGACAGGGGGCACCTACGAGCAGTACTTC. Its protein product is CASSTKTGGTYEQYF.

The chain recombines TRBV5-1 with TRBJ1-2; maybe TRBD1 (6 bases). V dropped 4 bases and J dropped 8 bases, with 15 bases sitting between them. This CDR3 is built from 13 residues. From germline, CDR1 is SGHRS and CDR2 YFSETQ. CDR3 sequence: CASSPGTRRGYTF. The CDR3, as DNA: TGCGCCAGCAGCCCGGGGACAAGGCGCGGCTACACCTTC.

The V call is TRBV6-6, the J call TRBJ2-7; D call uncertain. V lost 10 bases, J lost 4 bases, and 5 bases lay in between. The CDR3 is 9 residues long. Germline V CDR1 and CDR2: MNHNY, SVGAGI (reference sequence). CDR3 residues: CATGYEQYF. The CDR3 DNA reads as TGTGCCACCGGTTACGAGCAGTACTTC.

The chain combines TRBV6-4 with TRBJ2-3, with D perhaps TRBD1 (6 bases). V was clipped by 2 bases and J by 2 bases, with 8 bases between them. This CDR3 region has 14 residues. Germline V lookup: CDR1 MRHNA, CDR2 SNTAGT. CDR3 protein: CASSDTGLTDTQYF. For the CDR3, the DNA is TGTGCCAGCAGTGACACAGGGCTCACAGATACGCAGTATTTT.

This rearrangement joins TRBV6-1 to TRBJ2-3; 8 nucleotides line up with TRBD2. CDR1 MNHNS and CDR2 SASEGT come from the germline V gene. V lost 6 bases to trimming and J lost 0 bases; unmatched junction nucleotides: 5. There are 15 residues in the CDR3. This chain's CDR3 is CASSSPSGSTDTQYF. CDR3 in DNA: TGTGCCAGCAGCTCACCTAGCGGGAGCACAGATACGCAGTATTTT.

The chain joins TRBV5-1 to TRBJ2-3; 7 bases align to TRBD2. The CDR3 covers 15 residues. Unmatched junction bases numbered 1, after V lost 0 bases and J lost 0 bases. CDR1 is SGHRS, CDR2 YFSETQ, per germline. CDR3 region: CASSLDGGSTDTQYF. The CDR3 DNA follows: TGCGCCAGCAGCTTGGACGGGGGGAGCACAGATACGCAGTATTTT.

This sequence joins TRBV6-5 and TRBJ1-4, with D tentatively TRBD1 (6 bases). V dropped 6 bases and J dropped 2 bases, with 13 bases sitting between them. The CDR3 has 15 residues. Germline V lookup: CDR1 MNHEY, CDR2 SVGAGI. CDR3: CASSHHRDTNEKLFF. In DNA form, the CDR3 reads TGTGCCAGCAGCCATCACAGGGACACTAATGAAAAACTGTTTTTT.

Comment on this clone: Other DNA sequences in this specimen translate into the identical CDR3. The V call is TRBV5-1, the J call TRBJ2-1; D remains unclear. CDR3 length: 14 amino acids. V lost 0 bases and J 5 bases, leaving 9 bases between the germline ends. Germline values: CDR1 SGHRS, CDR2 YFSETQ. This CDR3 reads CASSLGPRNNEQFF. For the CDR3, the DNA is TGCGCCAGCAGCTTGGGCCCCCGAAACAATGAGCAGTTCTTC.

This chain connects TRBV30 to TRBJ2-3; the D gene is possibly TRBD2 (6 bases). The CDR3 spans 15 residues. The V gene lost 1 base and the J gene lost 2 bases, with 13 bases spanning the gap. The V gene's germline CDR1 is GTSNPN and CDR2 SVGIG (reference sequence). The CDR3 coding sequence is TGTGCCTGGAGTGGGGGACTGACCCTCACAGATACGCAGTATTTT. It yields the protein CAWSGGLTLTDTQYF.

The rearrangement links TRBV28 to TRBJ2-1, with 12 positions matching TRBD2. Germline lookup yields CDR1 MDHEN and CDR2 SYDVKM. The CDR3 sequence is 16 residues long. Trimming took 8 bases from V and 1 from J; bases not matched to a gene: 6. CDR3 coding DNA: TGTGCCAGCCGACCTAGCGGGAGGGGTTCCTACAATGAGCAGTTCTTC. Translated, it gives CASRPSGRGSYNEQFF.